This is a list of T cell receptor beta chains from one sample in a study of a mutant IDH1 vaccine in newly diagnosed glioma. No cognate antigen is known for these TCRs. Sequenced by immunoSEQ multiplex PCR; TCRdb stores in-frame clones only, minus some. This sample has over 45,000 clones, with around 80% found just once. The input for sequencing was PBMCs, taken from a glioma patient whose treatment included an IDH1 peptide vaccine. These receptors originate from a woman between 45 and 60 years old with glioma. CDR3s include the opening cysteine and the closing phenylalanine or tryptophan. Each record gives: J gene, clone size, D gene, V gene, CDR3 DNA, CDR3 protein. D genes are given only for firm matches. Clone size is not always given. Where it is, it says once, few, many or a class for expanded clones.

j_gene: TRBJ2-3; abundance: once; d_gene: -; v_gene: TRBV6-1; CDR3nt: TGTGCCAGCAGTGAGTCAGCACGACTAGGGGGTGTCGATACGCAGTATTTT; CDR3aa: CASSESARLGGVDTQYF
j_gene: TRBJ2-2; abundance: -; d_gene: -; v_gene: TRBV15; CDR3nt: TGTGCCACCAGGGGGCGGGCGGCGTCCGGGGAGCTGTTTTTT; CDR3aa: CATRGRAASGELFF
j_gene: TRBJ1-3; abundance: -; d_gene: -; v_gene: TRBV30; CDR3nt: TGTGCCTGGAGTGTACAAAGCTCTGGAAACACCATATATTTT; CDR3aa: CAWSVQSSGNTIYF
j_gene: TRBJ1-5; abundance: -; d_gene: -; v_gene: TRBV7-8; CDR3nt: TGTGCCAGCAGCTTAGTTTTAGGATACAGGGACCATCAGCCCCAGCATTTT; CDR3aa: CASSLVLGYRDHQPQHF
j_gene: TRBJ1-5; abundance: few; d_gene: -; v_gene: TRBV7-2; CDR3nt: TGTGCCAGCAGCTTAACCTCCGGGTCGAATCAGCCCCAGCATTTT; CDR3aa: CASSLTSGSNQPQHF
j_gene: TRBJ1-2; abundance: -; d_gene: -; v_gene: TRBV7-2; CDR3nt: TGTGCCAGCAGCCGTAGACAGATCTATGGCTACACCTTC; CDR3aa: CASSRRQIYGYTF
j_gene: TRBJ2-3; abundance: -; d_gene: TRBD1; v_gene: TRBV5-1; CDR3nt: TGCGCCAGCAGCTTGGGTCAGGGGGCCACAGATACGCAGTATTTT; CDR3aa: CASSLGQGATDTQYF
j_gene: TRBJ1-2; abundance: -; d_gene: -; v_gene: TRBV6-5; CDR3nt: TGTGCCAGCACCCAACCGGGGGGAGATAACTATGGCTACACCTTC; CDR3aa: CASTQPGGDNYGYTF
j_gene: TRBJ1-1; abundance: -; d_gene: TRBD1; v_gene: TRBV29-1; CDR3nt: TGCAGCGCCAGGGGACAGACGAACACTGAAGCTTTCTTT; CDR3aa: CSARGQTNTEAFF
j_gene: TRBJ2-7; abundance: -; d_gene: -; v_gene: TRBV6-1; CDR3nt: TGTGCCAGCAAGGAAAGACATACCTCCTACGAGCAGTACTTC; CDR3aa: CASKERHTSYEQYF
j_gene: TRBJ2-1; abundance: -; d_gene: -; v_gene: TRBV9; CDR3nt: TGTGCCAGCAGCACACGATTGAGATACAATGAGCAGTTCTTC; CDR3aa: CASSTRLRYNEQFF
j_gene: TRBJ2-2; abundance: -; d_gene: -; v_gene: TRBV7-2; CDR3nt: TGTGCCAGCAGCTTAGGCGGGACAGTAAACACCGGGGAGCTGTTTTTT; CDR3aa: CASSLGGTVNTGELFF
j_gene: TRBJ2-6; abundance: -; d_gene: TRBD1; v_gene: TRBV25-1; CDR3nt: TGTGCCAGCAGTGGCCGGGACAGGTTATCCTCTGGGGCCAACGTCCTGACTTTC; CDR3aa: CASSGRDRLSSGANVLTF
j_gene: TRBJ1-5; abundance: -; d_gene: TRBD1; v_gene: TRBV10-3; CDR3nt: TGTGCCATCAGTGGACAGGGGGGCGGTCAGCCCCAGCATTTT; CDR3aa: CAISGQGGGQPQHF
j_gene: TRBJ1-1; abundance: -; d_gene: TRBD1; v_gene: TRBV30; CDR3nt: TGTGCCTGGGGGGGAGGGGGCGCTTACCTGGCTTTCTTT; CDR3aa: CAWGGGGAYLAFF
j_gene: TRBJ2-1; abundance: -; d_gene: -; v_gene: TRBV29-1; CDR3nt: TGCAGCGCGTCGGTTGGGGATGAGCAGTTCTTC; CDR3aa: CSASVGDEQFF
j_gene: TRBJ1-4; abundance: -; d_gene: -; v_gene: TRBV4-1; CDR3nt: TGCGCCAGCAGCCTCGACAGTGCAACTAATGAAAAACTGTTTTTT; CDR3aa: CASSLDSATNEKLFF
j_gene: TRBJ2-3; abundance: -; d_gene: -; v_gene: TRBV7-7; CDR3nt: TGTGCTAGCAGCGTAGTTGGGGGGGCTAATACGCAGTATTTT; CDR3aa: CASSVVGGANTQYF
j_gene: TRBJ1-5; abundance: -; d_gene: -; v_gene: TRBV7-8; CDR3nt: TGTGCCAGCAGCTTAGTGAGCAGGGGAGTCTCCCATCAGCCCCAGCATTTT; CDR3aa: CASSLVSRGVSHQPQHF
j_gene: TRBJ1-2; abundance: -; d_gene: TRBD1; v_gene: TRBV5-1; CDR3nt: TGCGCCAGCAGCTCCGGACAGGGACATGGCTACACCTTC; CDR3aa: CASSSGQGHGYTF
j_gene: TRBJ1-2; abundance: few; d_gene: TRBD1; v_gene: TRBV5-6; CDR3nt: TGTGCCAGCAGCCCGAATAGGGGGCGAGGCTACACCTTC; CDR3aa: CASSPNRGRGYTF
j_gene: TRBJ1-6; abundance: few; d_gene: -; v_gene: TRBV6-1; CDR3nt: TGTGCCAGCAGCCAATCGGGGGGCGCGGGTTCACCCCTCCACTTT; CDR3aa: CASSQSGGAGSPLHF
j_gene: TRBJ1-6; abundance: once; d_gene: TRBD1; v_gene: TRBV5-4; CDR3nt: TGTGCCAGCAGGGCAACCGGGACAGATAATTCACCCCTCCACTTT; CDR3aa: CASRATGTDNSPLHF
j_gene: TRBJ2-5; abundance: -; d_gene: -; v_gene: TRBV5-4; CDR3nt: TGTGCCAGCAGCGGTGTCCAAGAGACCCAGTACTTC; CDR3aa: CASSGVQETQYF
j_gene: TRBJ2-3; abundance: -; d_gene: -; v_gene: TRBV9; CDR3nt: TGTGCCAGCAGCGTAGCCCAGGGGAGTGCAGATACGCAGTATTTT; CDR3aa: CASSVAQGSADTQYF
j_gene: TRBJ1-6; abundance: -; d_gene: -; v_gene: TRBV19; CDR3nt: TGTGCCAGTAGTATGGGTTCTACACCCCTCCACTTT; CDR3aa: CASSMGSTPLHF
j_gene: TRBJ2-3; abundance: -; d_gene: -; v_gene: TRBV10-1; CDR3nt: TGCGCCAGCAGTCCCACTTACTCAGATACGCAGTATTTT; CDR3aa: CASSPTYSDTQYF
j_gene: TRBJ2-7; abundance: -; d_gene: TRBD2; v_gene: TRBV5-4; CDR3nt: TGTGCCTCCACGGTAGCGGGGAGCTACGAGCAGTACTTC; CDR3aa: CASTVAGSYEQYF
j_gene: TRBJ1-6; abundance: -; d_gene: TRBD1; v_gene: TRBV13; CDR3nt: TGTGCCAGCAGCTTAGGGACAGGGTACAACAATTCACCCCTCCACTTT; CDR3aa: CASSLGTGYNNSPLHF
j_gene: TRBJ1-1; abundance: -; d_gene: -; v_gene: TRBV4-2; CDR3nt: TGTGCCAGCAGCCAAGACAGGATGAACACTGAAGCTTTCTTT; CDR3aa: CASSQDRMNTEAFF
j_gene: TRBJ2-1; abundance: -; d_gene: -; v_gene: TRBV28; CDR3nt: TGTGCCAGCAGTTCCGACCCCGGGATTAAGCAGTTCTTC; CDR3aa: CASSSDPGIKQFF
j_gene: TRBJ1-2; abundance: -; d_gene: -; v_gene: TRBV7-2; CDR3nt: TGTGCCAGCAGCTTTCTGGGGGACTATGGCTACACCTTC; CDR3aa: CASSFLGDYGYTF
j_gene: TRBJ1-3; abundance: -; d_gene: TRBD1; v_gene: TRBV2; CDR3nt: TGTGCCAGCAGGGGACAGAGCTTCACCATATATTTT; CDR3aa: CASRGQSFTIYF
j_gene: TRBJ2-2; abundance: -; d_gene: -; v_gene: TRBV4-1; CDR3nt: TGCGCCAGCAGCCAAGCGCGGGCCACCTCGAACACCGGGGAGCTGTTTTTT; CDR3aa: CASSQARATSNTGELFF
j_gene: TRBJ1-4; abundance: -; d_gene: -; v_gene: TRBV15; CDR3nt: TGTGCCACCAAGGGGAACCCAAATGAAAAACTGTTTTTT; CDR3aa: CATKGNPNEKLFF
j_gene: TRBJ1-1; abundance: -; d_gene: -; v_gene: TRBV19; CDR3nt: TGTGCCAGTAGAGGGGACTTTATTGAAGCTTTCTTT; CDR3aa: CASRGDFIEAFF
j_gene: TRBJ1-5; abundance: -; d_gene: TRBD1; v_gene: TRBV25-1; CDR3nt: TGTGCCAGCAGCCTAGGGACAGGGAAGAATCAGCCCCAGCATTTT; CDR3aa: CASSLGTGKNQPQHF
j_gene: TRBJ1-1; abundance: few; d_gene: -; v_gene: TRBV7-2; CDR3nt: TGTGCCAGCAGCTTCGGCACCATGAACACTGAAGCTTTCTTT; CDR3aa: CASSFGTMNTEAFF
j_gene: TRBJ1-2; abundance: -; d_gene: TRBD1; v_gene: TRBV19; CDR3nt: TGTGCCAGTAGTACCGGACAGGGAGTGAACTATGGCTACACCTTC; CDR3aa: CASSTGQGVNYGYTF
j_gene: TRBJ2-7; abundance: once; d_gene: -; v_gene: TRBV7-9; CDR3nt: TGTGCCAGCAGCTTAGTTGCCTACGAGCAGTACTTC; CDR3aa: CASSLVAYEQYF
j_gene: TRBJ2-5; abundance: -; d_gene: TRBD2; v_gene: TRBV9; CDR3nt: TGTGCCAGCAGCGGCACTAGCGGGGGGCCCGGGGAGACCCAGTACTTC; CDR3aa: CASSGTSGGPGETQYF
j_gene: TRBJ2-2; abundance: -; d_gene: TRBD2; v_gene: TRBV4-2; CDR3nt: TGTGCCAGCAGCCAAGAGACTAGCGGGGGGGCTGGGACCGGGGAGCTGTTTTTT; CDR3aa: CASSQETSGGAGTGELFF
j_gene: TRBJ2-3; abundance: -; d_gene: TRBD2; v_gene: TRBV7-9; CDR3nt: TGTGCCAGCAGCCTCTCTTTGGGCGGGGGGGCAGATACGCAGTATTTT; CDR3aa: CASSLSLGGGADTQYF
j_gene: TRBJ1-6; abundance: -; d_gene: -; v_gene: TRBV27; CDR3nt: TGTGCCAGCAGTTTATTGGACCTGGGGTCACCCCTCCACTTT; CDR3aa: CASSLLDLGSPLHF
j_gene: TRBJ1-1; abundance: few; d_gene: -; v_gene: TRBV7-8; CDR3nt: TGTGCCAGCAGCTTAGAAATTGAGGGGACTGAAGCTTTCTTT; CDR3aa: CASSLEIEGTEAFF
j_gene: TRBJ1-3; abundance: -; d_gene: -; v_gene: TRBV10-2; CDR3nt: TGCGCCAGCAGTGAGTCGGCAGGGGTGGGAGACACCATATATTTT; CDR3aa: CASSESAGVGDTIYF
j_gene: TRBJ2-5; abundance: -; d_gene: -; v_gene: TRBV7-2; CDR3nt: TGTGCCAGCAGCCTCGTTACAGGGTTTGGGGCGGAGACCCAGTACTTC; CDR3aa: CASSLVTGFGAETQYF
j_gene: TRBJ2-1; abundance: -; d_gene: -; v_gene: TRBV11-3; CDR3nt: TGTGCCAGCAGGGGTCGCGGGGCGCCGGGGAATGAGCAGTTCTTC; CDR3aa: CASRGRGAPGNEQFF
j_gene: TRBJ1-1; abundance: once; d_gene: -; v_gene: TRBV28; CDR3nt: TGTGCCAGCAGGCGGGGGACTATGAACACTGAAGCTTTCTTT; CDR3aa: CASRRGTMNTEAFF
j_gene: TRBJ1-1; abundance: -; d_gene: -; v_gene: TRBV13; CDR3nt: TGTGCCAGCAGCTTAGGCCTAGGGCAGTTGAACACTGAAGCTTTCTTT; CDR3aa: CASSLGLGQLNTEAFF
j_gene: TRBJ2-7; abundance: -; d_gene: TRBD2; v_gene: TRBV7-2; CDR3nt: TGTGCCAGCAGCGCCTGGACTAGTTTAAACGAGCAGTACTTC; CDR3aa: CASSAWTSLNEQYF
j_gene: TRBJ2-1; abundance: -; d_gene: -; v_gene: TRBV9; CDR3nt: TGTGCCAGCAGCGTAGGAACTAGTGATGAGCAGTTCTTC; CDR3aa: CASSVGTSDEQFF
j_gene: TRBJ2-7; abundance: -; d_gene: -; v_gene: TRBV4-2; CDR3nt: TGTGCCAGCAGCCAAGCTCGTTCCTACGAGCAGTACTTC; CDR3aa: CASSQARSYEQYF
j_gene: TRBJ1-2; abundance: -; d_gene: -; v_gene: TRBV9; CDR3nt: TGTGCCAGCAGCGTAGATCGAGACTATGGCTACACCTTC; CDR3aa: CASSVDRDYGYTF
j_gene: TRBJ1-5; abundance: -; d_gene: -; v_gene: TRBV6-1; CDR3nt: TGTGCCAGCAGTGAACGGGGGGATCAGCCCCAGCATTTT; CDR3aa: CASSERGDQPQHF
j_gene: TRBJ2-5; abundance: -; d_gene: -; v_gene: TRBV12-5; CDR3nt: TGTGCTAGTGGTTTAGGACAGCATCAAGAGACCCAGTACTTC; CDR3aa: CASGLGQHQETQYF
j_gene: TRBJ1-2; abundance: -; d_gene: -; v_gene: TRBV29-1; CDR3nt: TGCAGCGTCACATCTGGGGCCCATGGCTACACCTTC; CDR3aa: CSVTSGAHGYTF
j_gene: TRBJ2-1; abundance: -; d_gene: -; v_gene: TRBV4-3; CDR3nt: TGCGCCAGCAGCCTGGGCGCCAGCTCCTACAATGAGCAGTTCTTC; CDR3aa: CASSLGASSYNEQFF
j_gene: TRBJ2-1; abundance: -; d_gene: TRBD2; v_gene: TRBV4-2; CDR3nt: TGTGCCAGCAGCCAAGCGAGGGCGGGGGGCCCCCTTGAGCAGTTCTTC; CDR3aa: CASSQARAGGPLEQFF
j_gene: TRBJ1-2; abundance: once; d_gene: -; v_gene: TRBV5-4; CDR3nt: TGTGCCAGCGGGTCCGACAGCGCCTATGGCTACACCTTC; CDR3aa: CASGSDSAYGYTF